This T cell receptor (beta chain) was found in a study of human T cells and chemical hapten exposure. The overall study: For the roughly 26-week duration of the study, patients were given weekly doses of diphenylcyclopropenone on the scalp.

The time point denotes: patch test 3, about 24 weeks after DPC sensitization. Treatment specified: therapeutic diphenylcyclopropenone sensitization with weekly scalp DPC. One entry per CDR3 protein, called by TCRdb with MiXCR from the RACE reads. This table has tens of thousands of distinct CDR3 sequences, under 15% appearing once. This CDR3 contains 12 residues. Trimming cost V 3 bases and J 7 bases; bases outside gene matches: 3. Germline V gene sequence: CDR1 SGHRS, CDR2 YFSETQ. Study-level results: In comparison with controls, expanded TCRs gave rise to a significantly larger number of large CDR3 similarity clusters. DPC sensitization did not alter TCRs above 1 in 1000 frequency.

This clonotype was detected many times. Its specificity is unknown. The starting material was whole blood, obtained in connection with sensitization to the hapten diphenylcyclopropenone (DPC). The TCR comes from a man under 40 with alopecia areata. Some clones in this sample may be carry-over from other donors' samples. The V call is TRBV5-1, the J call TRBJ1-2, with 7 positions matching TRBD1. CDR3 nucleotides: TGCGCCAGCAGCTCGGACAGGAGTGGCTACACCTTC. Its translation: CASSSDRSGYTF.